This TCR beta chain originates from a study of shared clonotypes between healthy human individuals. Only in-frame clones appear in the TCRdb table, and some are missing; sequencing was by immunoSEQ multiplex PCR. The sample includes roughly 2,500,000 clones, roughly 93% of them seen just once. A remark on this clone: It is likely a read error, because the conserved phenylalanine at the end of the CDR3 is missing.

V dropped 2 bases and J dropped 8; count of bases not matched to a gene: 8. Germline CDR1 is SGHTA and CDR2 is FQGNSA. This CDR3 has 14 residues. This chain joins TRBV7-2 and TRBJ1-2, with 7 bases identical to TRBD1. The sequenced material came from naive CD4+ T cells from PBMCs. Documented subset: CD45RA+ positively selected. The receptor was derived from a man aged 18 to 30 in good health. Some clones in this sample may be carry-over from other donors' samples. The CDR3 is CASSLSRQGGGYTL. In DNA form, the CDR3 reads TGTGCCAGCAGCTTATCCCGACAGGGAGGGGGCTACACCCTC.